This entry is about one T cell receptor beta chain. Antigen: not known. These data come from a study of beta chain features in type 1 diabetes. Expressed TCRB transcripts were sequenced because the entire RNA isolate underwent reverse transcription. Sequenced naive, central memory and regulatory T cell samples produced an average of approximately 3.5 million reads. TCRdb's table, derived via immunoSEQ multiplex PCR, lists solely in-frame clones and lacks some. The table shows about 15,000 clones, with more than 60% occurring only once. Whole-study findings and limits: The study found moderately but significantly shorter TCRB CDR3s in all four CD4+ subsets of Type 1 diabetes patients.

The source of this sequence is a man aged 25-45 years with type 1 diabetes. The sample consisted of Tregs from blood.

The DNA of the CDR3 is TGCGCCAGCAGGCAAGGGACACTAACTAATGAAAAACTGTTTTTT. Its translation: CASRQGTLTNEKLFF. V and J are TRBV10-2 and TRBJ1-4; D may be TRBD1 (6 bases). Trimming stripped 6 bases from V and 1 base from J, with 12 bases between. This CDR3 region has 15 residues. The germline V gene has CDR1 WSHSY and CDR2 SAAADI.